This T cell receptor (beta chain) was sequenced for a study of OX40 agonist ivuxolimab in advanced cancers. The overall study: The mean age was about 61 years, ranging from about 23 to 79, with 65% to 90% of participants male.

A remark on this clone: Its target is not known.

CDR1 and CDR2 (germline): SGHAT, FQNNGV. V lost 0 bases to trimming and J lost 0 bases, with 7 bases between them. The length of the CDR3 is 15 residues. Researchers took blood at baseline, on cycle 4 day 1, and on cycle 7 day 1. Profiling relied on immunoSEQ multiplex PCR, and the TCRdb table lists in-frame clones only, not all of them. The table lists more than 85,000 clones, about 90% of them singletons. Overall study results and limits: More expanded clones were seen, on average, in CD8+ T cells than in CD4+. Within 6 weeks, CD4+ and CD8+ blood T cells expanded clonally at 0.1 to 3.0 mg/kg.

This chain connects TRBV11-2 to TRBJ2-3, with D possibly TRBD2 on 6 matching bases. The starting material was CD4+ or CD8+ T cells sorted from blood, obtained in a trial of the OX40 agonist ivuxolimab. The sequence came from an adult with an advanced solid tumor such as melanoma, head and neck, liver or kidney cancer. CDR3 sequence reads: CASSLDGTSTDTQYF. The CDR3, as DNA: TGTGCCAGCAGCTTAGATGGGACTAGCACAGATACGCAGTATTTT.